The 15 T cell receptor beta chains presented below share a single source sample, sequenced in a study of blood T cell repertoires in COVID-19 (TCRdb year 2020). The library came from the immunoSEQ multiplex PCR assay. Imported from immuneACCESS, the table was reduced by TCRdb to in-frame sequences with V and J called. These copies leave out some clones; in studies compared against another copy, an unresolved V gene accounts for under half, and the cause of the remainder is not known. Recorded for this sample are approximately 330,000 clones; roughly 90% of them occurred a single time. Together, the top ten hold approximately 4% of the sample. The sequencing sample was made of peripheral blood. These receptors were obtained from a woman aged 45 to 65 with active or convalescent COVID-19.

The genes are TRBV18 and TRBJ1-2; D possibly corresponds to TRBD1 (5 bases). V was trimmed by 3 bases and J by 1 base, leaving 9 bases between them. CDR3 length equals 14 residues. Germline-derived CDR1 and CDR2 are KGHSH and LQKENI. CDR3 sequence reads: CASSPTTVNYGYTF. The CDR3 DNA follows: TGTGCCAGCTCACCGACGACAGTTAACTATGGCTACACCTTC.

The chain carries TRBV7-2 and TRBJ1-3; D is perhaps TRBD1 (6 bases). The length of the CDR3 is 16 residues. Trimming took off 4 bases at V and 4 bases at J, with 17 bases between the two ends. The germline V gene encodes CDR1 SGHTA and CDR2 FQGNSA. The CDR3 nucleotides read TGTGCCAGCAGCTCGTCACCTACAGGGACGGGAAACACCATATATTTT. Amino acid sequence: CASSSSPTGTGNTIYF. Full variable domain (rest looked up from reference TRBV7-2 and TRBJ1-3): GAGVSQSPSNKVTEKGKDVELRCDPISGHTALYWYRQSLGQGLEFLIYFQGNSAPDKSGLPSDRFSAERTGGSVSTLTIQRTQQEDSAVYLCASSSSPTGTGNTIYFGEGSWLTVV.

In its sample, this clone was seen once. The rearrangement uses TRBV19 and TRBJ1-3, with a possible D match to TRBD1 (5 bases). V was cut by 4 bases and J by 0 bases, with 13 bases left in between. CDR1 is LNHDA and CDR2 is SQIVND in the germline V gene (reference sequence). This CDR3 comprises 16 residues. This chain's CDR3 is CASSKRGSSSGNTIYF. CDR3 in DNA: TGTGCCAGTAGTAAAAGGGGCTCTTCCTCTGGAAACACCATATATTTT. The full variable domain, completed using reference TRBV19 and TRBJ1-3, is DGGITQSPKYLFRKEGQNVTLSCEQNLNHDAMYWYRQDPGQGLRLIYYSQIVNDFQKGDIAEGYSVSREKKESFPLTVTSAQKNPTAFYLCASSKRGSSSGNTIYFGEGSWLTVV.

The chain is built from TRBV6-5 and TRBJ2-2; weak D call: TRBD2 (6 bases). The length of the CDR3 is 14 residues. Trimming pared 6 bases from V and 6 bases from J, leaving 14 bases between. From germline, CDR1 is MNHEY and CDR2 SVGAGI. This CDR3 reads CASSVFRGAGELFF. In DNA, the CDR3 is TGTGCCAGCAGCGTTTTCCGCGGGGCCGGGGAGCTGTTTTTT.

This rearrangement joins TRBV7-8 to TRBJ1-3, with D hard to call. Germline V gene data show CDR1 as SGHVS and CDR2 as FQNEAQ. The CDR3 has 14 residues. Trimming took off 8 bases at V and 0 bases at J, with 11 bases between the two ends. The CDR3 bases are TGTGCCAGCGCCGGCGGGTTCTCTGGAAACACCATATATTTT. The encoded protein is CASAGGFSGNTIYF.

The V and J genes are TRBV2 and TRBJ1-2; D not resolved. V was clipped by 4 bases and J by 12 bases, with 15 bases between them. This CDR3 is built from 12 residues. Germline V gives CDR1 SNHLY, CDR2 FYNNEI. CDR3 residues: CASSGNGLRNTF. CDR3 nucleotides: TGTGCCAGCAGTGGCAATGGACTTAGAAACACCTTC.

This chain connects TRBV9 to TRBJ1-1, with D perhaps matching TRBD1 (6 bases). The V gene's germline CDR1 is SGDLS and CDR2 YYNGEE. The CDR3 has 15 amino acids. The V and J ends lost 2 bases and 6 bases respectively, with 17 bases between them. The CDR3 DNA reads TGTGCCAGCAGCGTTGGGATCACAGGGTACGCTGAAGCTTTCTTT. It translates to CASSVGITGYAEAFF.

This clone has just a few counts. At the DNA level, this CDR3 is encoded by other sequences in the same sample as well. The rearrangement uses TRBV28 and TRBJ1-3; possible D gene TRBD1, 6 bases. Trimming shortened V by 4 bases and J by 2 bases, and 6 bases separated the two germline ends. Germline CDR1 reads MDHEN; CDR2 reads SYDVKM. CDR3 length: 13 amino acids. The CDR3: CASSSGAGNTIYF. CDR3 in DNA: TGTGCCAGCAGTTCAGGGGCTGGAAACACCATATATTTT.

The genes are TRBV5-1 and TRBJ2-3; 8 bases line up with TRBD2. This CDR3 region has 16 residues. V lost 0 bases, J lost 4 bases, and 7 bases stayed unmatched. Looked up from germline, CDR1 is SGHRS and CDR2 is YFSETQ. The CDR3 sequence: CASSLAPAGVADTQYF. CDR3 nucleotide sequence: TGCGCCAGCAGCTTGGCACCAGCGGGAGTGGCAGATACGCAGTATTTT.

The CDR3 region is CASSYSGGRGASGANVLTF. The CDR3 region has the DNA TGTGCCAGCAGTTACTCTGGGGGCAGGGGAGCATCTGGGGCCAACGTCCTGACTTTC. This chain connects TRBV6-2 or TRBV6-3 to TRBJ2-6; weak D call: TRBD1 (6 bases). Germline loops: CDR1 MNHEY, CDR2 SVGEGT. V shed 0 bases and J shed 1 base, with 16 bases lying between them. CDR3 length equals 19 residues.

The chain combines TRBV6-1 with TRBJ2-7; no reliable D call. CDR3 length: 14 residues. Trimming stripped 3 bases from V and 2 bases from J, with 11 bases between. Germline V CDR1 and CDR2: MNHNS, SASEGT. CDR3 loop: CASSDRGKTYEQYF. The CDR3 bases are TGTGCCAGCAGTGACCGCGGCAAAACCTACGAGCAGTACTTC.

This chain joins TRBV6-5 and TRBJ1-4; no clear D gene. V was trimmed by 2 bases and J by 7 bases, leaving 14 bases between them. Germline CDR1 MNHEY, CDR2 SVGAGI. The CDR3 is 15 amino acids. CDR3 sequence (DNA): TGTGCCAGCAGTTACCGTTTCGAGTATGGTGAAAAACTGTTTTTT. It codes for CASSYRFEYGEKLFF.

V gene TRBV6-2 or TRBV6-3 combines with J gene TRBJ1-1; 9 bases fit TRBD1. V lost 4 bases, J lost 4 bases, and 10 bases stayed unmatched. CDR3 length: 16 residues. Germline CDR1 MNHEY, CDR2 SVGEGT. Here the CDR3 reads CASSLRAGTGRTEAFF. The CDR3 DNA follows: TGTGCCAGCAGTTTAAGGGCCGGGACAGGGCGCACTGAAGCTTTCTTT.

This clone has only a few counts. V and J are TRBV19 and TRBJ1-1; 9 bases are shared with TRBD1. V lost 3 bases, J lost 3 bases, and 2 bases stayed unmatched. The CDR3 length is 14 residues. Germline lookup yields CDR1 LNHDA and CDR2 SQIVND (reference sequence). The CDR3 protein is CASSIRDRDTEAFF. The CDR3 nucleotides are TGTGCCAGTAGTATCCGGGACAGGGACACTGAAGCTTTCTTT.

This clone was counted a few times. The chain has TRBV19 and TRBJ1-2; weak D call: TRBD1 (6 bases). V lost 3 bases and J 4 bases, leaving 24 bases between the germline ends. Germline loops: CDR1 LNHDA, CDR2 SQIVND (reference sequence). This CDR3 is 18 amino acids long. The CDR3 protein is CASSIISSRWTAFYGYTF. Here the CDR3 DNA reads TGTGCCAGTAGTATCATCTCATCTCGGTGGACAGCTTTCTATGGCTACACCTTC.